These T cell receptor beta chains were read from a single sample in a study of PD-1 blockade in classical Hodgkin lymphoma. The table came from immunoSEQ multiplex PCR; TCRdb's copy has only in-frame clones and leaves some out. The table includes about 72,000 clones, 85% to 95% detected once. The sample was peripheral blood mononuclear cells (PBMCs), taken at baseline. Source of these receptors: a human donor with classical Hodgkin lymphoma. Both conserved end residues are part of each CDR3. Each record gives: CDR3 protein, CDR3 DNA, V gene, D gene, clone size, J gene. A D gene is named only where the DNA matches it firmly. Clone size is not always given. Where it is, it says once, few, many or a class for expanded clones.

CASSLGRGTGEQFF,TGTGCCAGCAGCTTAGGTCGAGGAACCGGTGAGCAGTTCTTC,TRBV7-7,NA,NA,TRBJ2-1
CASSIEGGNNQPQHF,TGTGCCAGTAGTATAGAGGGGGGGAACAATCAGCCCCAGCATTTT,TRBV19,NA,once,TRBJ1-5
CASSFLGADTGELFF,TGTGCCAGCAGCTTTCTGGGGGCAGACACCGGGGAGCTGTTTTTT,TRBV7-3,NA,NA,TRBJ2-2
CASSLTGATNEKLFF,TGTGCCAGCAGCTTGACGGGGGCCACTAATGAAAAACTGTTTTTT,TRBV5-5,NA,NA,TRBJ1-4
CSVVAGVNTEAFF,TGCAGCGTTGTGGCAGGGGTGAACACTGAAGCTTTCTTT,TRBV29-1,NA,NA,TRBJ1-1
CASSPGTVMNTEAFF,TGTGCCAGCAGCCCGGGGACAGTGATGAACACTGAAGCTTTCTTT,TRBV7-6,TRBD1,few,TRBJ1-1
CASSKQCGDQNYGYTF,TGTGCCAGCAGCAAACAATGTGGGGACCAAAACTATGGCTACACCTTC,TRBV21-1,NA,few,TRBJ1-2
CASSLALAGEAGELFF,TGTGCCAGCAGCTTAGCCCTCGCGGGAGAAGCCGGGGAGCTGTTTTTT,TRBV7-7,TRBD2,NA,TRBJ2-2
CASSQVYGYTF,TGTGCCAGCAGCCAGGTCTATGGCTACACCTTC,TRBV7-9,NA,NA,TRBJ1-2
CASTRDRKETQYF,TGTGCCAGTACGCGGGACAGGAAAGAGACCCAGTACTTC,TRBV2,TRBD1,NA,TRBJ2-5
CASIAGPGQSQGYVNEKLFF,TGTGCCAGTATCGCGGGTCCCGGGCAATCCCAGGGCTACGTTAATGAAAAACTGTTTTTT,TRBV19,NA,NA,TRBJ1-4
CASSPTSTDTQYF,TGTGCCAGCTCACCAACTAGCACAGATACGCAGTATTTT,TRBV18,NA,NA,TRBJ2-3